Reported below is one T cell receptor beta chain. Its specific antigen is unknown. Base-call qualities are not available, and no considerably larger clone is one nucleotide away. This specimen belongs to a study of CD8 T cells in ankylosing spondylitis (dated 2017 in TCRdb). Background for the entire study: The study set out to find disease-linked TCR variants by profiling T cell receptor beta repertoires in ankylosing spondylitis patients and healthy donors. Samples of peripheral blood were taken, and for ankylosing spondylitis patients, synovial fluid was collected as well. The full study cohort comprised around 25 ankylosing spondylitis patients and about a hundred healthy donors. Overall study outcomes, separate from this receptor: The disease-linked clones were reported to be significantly enriched in matched synovial fluid samples from ankylosing spondylitis patients. Blood from ankylosing spondylitis patients appeared to be characterized by a TCR beta motif made up of several highly homologous amino acid variants. A CD8+ phenotype was shown by the disease-linked clones, which were found at relatively low frequencies in peripheral blood. Some TCR beta motif variants had previously been reported in synovial fluid and blood of reactive arthritis patients, which suggested common disease-initiation mechanisms.

The run used an Illumina HiSeq 2500. TCR beta libraries were prepared by quantitative 5'-RACE with molecular barcodes. Turning to the authors' computational methods: A new computational method, built on a probabilistic model of VDJ rearrangement, was used to identify disease-linked TCR variants. TCRdb took the public reads, trimmed them with fastp at Q25, ran MiXCR for clone calling and kept in-frame beta chains. Each CDR3 protein gets just one entry, which takes the most common genes and DNA from the rows behind it. It is TCRdb's table, rather than the study itself, that gives the V and J calls and clone size. For this sample the table gives roughly 400,000 distinct CDR3 sequences, of which approximately 20% were detected only once. 16% of the sample rests with the top ten. Between the V and J ends, shortened by 4 bases and 4 bases respectively, the junction contains 10 bases. For CDR1 and CDR2, the germline V gene lists SQVTM and ANQGSEA. From the cysteine through the phenylalanine, the CDR3 covers 12 amino acids. Of the read, only the CDR3 DNA is kept; its 36 bases are in frame from base 1.

This chain is built from TRBV29-1 and TRBJ1-2; the D gene assignment is ambiguous. The TCR sequence derives from a male donor with ankylosing spondylitis. Sequenced: blood, either unsorted or a sorted T cell fraction (not recorded which). The CDR3 sequence is CSVVVRGYGYTF. The DNA sequence follows: TGCAGCGTTGTAGTTAGAGGCTATGGCTACACCTTC.